The 15 T cell receptor beta chains below come from one sample, sequenced in a study of blood T cells in healthy people across ages. Combining a sample-barcoded 5' primer with a J-beta primer mix, a second PCR ran for roughly 6 to 11 cycles. TCRdb re-called the 5' RACE reads with MiXCR, one entry per CDR3 protein. The sample has 780,000 or so distinct CDR3 sequences; 20% to 30% are singletons. These same records also appear under a second study, on T cells of mothers and their children.

Sequencing was done on a sample of blood. The receptors originated from a boy younger than 18 in good health.

The V and J genes are TRBV9 and TRBJ2-5, with a weak D call TRBD2 (7 bases). Gene TRBJ2-1 matches the end of the DNA better, so the J call may be wrong. Germline lookup yields CDR1 SGDLS and CDR2 YYNGEE. The CDR3 spans 14 residues. CDR3 region: CASSVGGGANEQFF. CDR3 DNA sequence: TGTGCCAGCAGCGTAGGTGGGGGGGCGAATGAGCAGTTCTTC.

The V gene is TRBV19, the J gene TRBJ2-2; D is unclear. The CDR3 totals 12 residues. CDR1 and CDR2 from the germline V gene are LNHDA and SQIVND (reference sequence). With 4 bases removed from V and 6 bases from J, the gap between germline ends came to 6 bases. CDR3 amino acids: CASSTYAGELFF. CDR3 DNA: TGTGCCAGTAGTACCTACGCCGGGGAGCTGTTTTTT.

V usage is TRBV7-2 and J usage is TRBJ2-1, with D possibly being TRBD1 (5 bases). Germline CDR1 reads SGHTA; CDR2 reads FQGNSA. Trimming cost V 2 bases and J 9 bases, with 14 bases left between them. CDR3 length: 14 amino acids. CDR3 sequence reads: CASSLSSGQGEQFF. The CDR3 DNA reads as TGTGCCAGCAGCTTATCGTCCGGCCAGGGTGAGCAGTTCTTC.

The chain has TRBV5-1 and TRBJ2-2; a weak D match, TRBD1 (6 bases). Trimming cost V 1 base and J 4 bases, with 17 bases left between them. This CDR3 has 17 amino acids. Germline CDR1 is SGHRS and CDR2 is YFSETQ. CDR3 sequence reads: CASSLSPAGDLTGELFF. The DNA for the CDR3 is TGCGCCAGCAGCTTGTCTCCGGCAGGGGATCTCACCGGGGAGCTGTTTTTT.

This clonotype has a handful of counts. In DNA form, the CDR3 reads TGTGCCAGCAGCGAACTAGCGGGACAATACAATGAGCAGTTCTTC. It specifies CASSELAGQYNEQFF. The chain joins TRBV6-1 to TRBJ2-1; TRBD2 matches at 10 bases. V lost 6 bases to trimming and J lost 4 bases; unmatched junction nucleotides: 6. The CDR3 is 15 residues long. Germline CDR1 is MNHNS and CDR2 is SASEGT.

In its sample, this clonotype was seen a few times. The DNA for the CDR3 is TGTGCTAGTGGTTTGGTAGGGAAGGGGGAACCTAGCTCCTACAATGAGCAGTTCTTC. It specifies CASGLVGKGEPSSYNEQFF. The J gene is TRBJ2-1, the V gene TRBV12-5, with TRBD1 as a possible D gene (6 bases). V lost 0 bases and J lost 0, with 18 bases in between. The germline gives CDR1 LGHNT, CDR2 FRNRAP. The length of the CDR3 is 19 residues.

This rearrangement joins TRBV19 to TRBJ2-6, with D possibly being TRBD1 or TRBD2 (5 bases each). This CDR3 is 17 amino acids long. Germline V gene data show CDR1 as LNHDA and CDR2 as SQIVND (reference sequence). The V and J ends lost 6 bases and 0 bases respectively, with 15 bases between them. The CDR3 nucleotides are TGTGCCAGTAGCCCGGGACGGCCAACCTCTGGGGCCAACGTCCTGACTTTC. Protein: CASSPGRPTSGANVLTF. The variable domain in full, completed from reference TRBV19 and TRBJ2-6, reads DGGITQSPKYLFRKEGQNVTLSCEQNLNHDAMYWYRQDPGQGLRLIYYSQIVNDFQKGDIAEGYSVSREKKESFPLTVTSAQKNPTAFYLCASSPGRPTSGANVLTFGAGSRLTVL.

This sequence joins TRBV7-8 and TRBJ2-6, with no clear D. Germline V CDR1 and CDR2: SGHVS, FQNEAQ. Trimming removed 0 bases at V and 0 bases at J, with 6 bases between. This CDR3 region has 16 residues. The CDR3 protein is CASSLAHSSGANVLTF. In DNA form, the CDR3 reads TGTGCCAGCAGCTTAGCGCATAGCTCTGGGGCCAACGTCCTGACTTTC.

This clonotype was detected a few times. The genes are TRBV6-5 and TRBJ1-2; no reliable D call. The CDR3 sequence is 15 residues long. Deletions cut 0 bases from V and 2 bases from J, with 10 bases between. The germline CDR1 and CDR2 sequences are MNHEY and SVGAGI. The CDR3 nucleotides are TGTGCCAGCAGTTACTCGGTCATAGGAAACTATGGCTACACCTTC. Its translation is CASSYSVIGNYGYTF.

The rearrangement links TRBV20-1 to TRBJ2-7; tentative D call: TRBD1 (6 bases). The CDR3 length is 14 residues. In germline, CDR1 is DFQATT, CDR2 SNEGSKA (reference sequence). The V end was cut by 1 base, the J end by 0 bases, with 10 bases between. DNA of the CDR3: TGCAGTGCTAGAGGACAGGCGGGCTCCTACGAGCAGTACTTC. Its translation: CSARGQAGSYEQYF.

V usage is TRBV30 and J usage is TRBJ1-4, with TRBD1 matching over 8 bases. The CDR3 is made up of 15 amino acids. The ends lost 4 bases at V and 10 bases at J; junction bases unmatched: 14. Germline V CDR1 and CDR2: GTSNPN, SVGIG (reference sequence). The CDR3 protein is CAWTGATGAEGKLFF. For the CDR3, the DNA is TGTGCCTGGACCGGAGCGACAGGGGCCGAGGGAAAACTGTTTTTT.

In this sample, this clonotype turned up many times. The chain uses TRBV29-1 and TRBJ2-5; 10 bases are shared with TRBD1. V lost 4 bases to trimming and J lost 4 bases; unmatched junction nucleotides: 6. CDR1 and CDR2 (germline): SQVTM, ANQGSEA. The CDR3 consists of 14 residues. CDR3 sequence (DNA): TGCAGCGTTGCCCGGGACAGGGGTGGAGAGACCCAGTACTTC. As protein: CSVARDRGGETQYF.

V gene TRBV7-2 combines with J gene TRBJ1-2; weak D call: TRBD1 (6 bases). Trimming took 1 base from V and 5 from J, leaving 11 bases between them. Germline V gene sequence: CDR1 SGHTA, CDR2 FQGNSA. The CDR3 has 14 residues. Here the CDR3 DNA reads TGTGCCAGCAGCTTAGGGACAGCCTATTATGGCTACACCTTC. Translating it yields CASSLGTAYYGYTF.

The chain is built from TRBV5-1 and TRBJ2-7; the match to TRBD2 covers 7 bases. This CDR3 is built from 16 residues. The ends lost 1 base at V and 0 bases at J; junction bases unmatched: 7. CDR1 and CDR2 (germline): SGHRS, YFSETQ. The CDR3 DNA sequence: TGCGCCAGCAGCTTGCGCCAAAGACTAGCCTCCTACGAGCAGTACTTC. It is translated as CASSLRQRLASYEQYF.

This clonotype has just a few counts. The chain carries TRBV7-9 and TRBJ2-2; D gene ambiguous. Between the trimmed V and J ends, which lost 2 bases and 4 bases, there was a span of 14 bases. The V gene's germline CDR1 is SEHNR and CDR2 FQNEAQ (reference sequence). The CDR3 covers 16 residues. DNA of the CDR3: TGTGCCAGCAGCTTATCGGCGGCAGTACGCACCGGGGAGCTGTTTTTT. This encodes CASSLSAAVRTGELFF.